The 9 T cell receptor beta chains listed next were all sequenced from one sample in a study of vaccination and CD4 T cells after COVID-19. Time point specified: late sampling 161 to 241 days after vaccination in a few convalescent patients. Treatment: approximately nine-day PBMC culture with coronavirus spike peptide pools or control peptides (ViraFEST assay). Antigen specificity for these receptors is unknown. An Oncomine TCR Beta short-read assay was used to sequence the DNA from cultured CD4+ T cells. TCRdb analysed the PCR reads with MiXCR anew, one entry per CDR3 protein. In the table there are around 30,000 distinct CDR3 sequences, approximately 40% of which are singletons. The sample here was CD4+ T cells from blood, cultured in vitro, taken about 7 months after SARS-CoV-2 vaccination. The receptors here all came from a human donor who had recovered from COVID-19.

This chain links TRBV20-1 with TRBJ2-3, with D hard to call. Between the trimmed V and J ends, which lost 7 bases and 6 bases, there was a span of 11 bases. Germline V lookup: CDR1 DFQATT, CDR2 SNEGSKA (reference sequence). The CDR3 spans 11 residues. The DNA for the CDR3 is TGCAGTGGGTTCGGCGGCGATACGCAGTATTTT. Protein product: CSGFGGDTQYF.

The chain employs TRBV7-9 and TRBJ2-7; 12 bases agree with TRBD1. Germline V gives CDR1 SEHNR, CDR2 FQNEAQ (reference sequence). The J segment lost 5 bases and the V segment lost 2 bases, leaving 7 bases of the junction unmatched. CDR3 length equals 16 residues. The DNA for the CDR3 is TGTGCCAGCAGCTTATTATCGGGACAGGGGGCCGACGAGCAGTACTTC. Amino acid sequence: CASSLLSGQGADEQYF. Using reference TRBV7-9 and TRBJ2-7 for the parts outside the CDR3, the full variable domain is DTGVSQNPRHKITKRGQNVTFRCDPISEHNRLYWYRQTLGQGPEFLTYFQNEAQLEKSRLLSDRFSAERPKGSFSTLEIQRTEQGDSAMYLCASSLLSGQGADEQYFGPGTRLTVT.

There are a few counts of this clonotype. The V call is TRBV15, the J call TRBJ2-2; perhaps TRBD1 as D (5 bases). Trimming took 4 bases from V and 1 from J, leaving 13 bases between them. This CDR3 comprises 16 residues. The germline V gene encodes CDR1 LNHNV and CDR2 YYDKDF (reference sequence). CDR3 protein: CATSTQRGRNTGELFF. In nucleotides, the CDR3 is TGTGCCACCAGCACGCAAAGGGGAAGGAACACCGGGGAGCTGTTTTTT.

The chain combines TRBV4-2 with TRBJ2-1; 7 bases are a match to TRBD2. The CDR3 is 16 amino acids. Germline V gene lookup returns CDR1 LGHNA and CDR2 YNFKEQ. V lost 0 bases, J lost 4 bases, and 6 bases stayed unmatched. CDR3 DNA: TGTGCCAGCAGCCAAGAGGCGGGAGTGGGTTACAATGAGCAGTTCTTC. This encodes CASSQEAGVGYNEQFF.

This clonotype was counted only a few times. The chain employs TRBV7-2 and TRBJ2-1; D gene uncertain. The CDR3 contains 13 residues. The germline V gene encodes CDR1 SGHTA and CDR2 FQGNSA. V lost 2 bases and J 9 bases, leaving 11 bases between the germline ends. CDR3 sequence (DNA): TGTGCCAGCAGCTTACCCCGCCCCAGTGAGCAGTTCTTC. The encoded protein is CASSLPRPSEQFF.

This clonotype was observed a few times. J is TRBJ2-3 and V is TRBV10-3; 7 bases are a match to TRBD2. Germline lookup yields CDR1 ENHRY and CDR2 SYGVKD. The J segment lost 4 bases and the V segment lost 3 bases, leaving 7 bases of the junction unmatched. The CDR3 runs to 15 residues. The CDR3 sequence: CAISDRRESADTQYF. For the CDR3, the DNA is TGTGCCATCAGTGATCGGCGGGAGAGTGCAGATACGCAGTATTTT.

The rearrangement links TRBV7-2 to TRBJ2-5; 8 bases map to TRBD2. Germline values: CDR1 SGHTA, CDR2 FQGNSA. With V trimmed by 5 bases and J by 5 bases, 13 bases remained unmatched. This CDR3 spans 16 amino acids. The CDR3 DNA reads TGTGCCAGCAGCGTACAACGATTCGGCGGGGGGGAGACCCAGTACTTC. Protein: CASSVQRFGGGETQYF.

This clonotype was counted a few times. V and J are TRBV6-1 and TRBJ1-2; tentatively, D is TRBD1 (5 bases). CDR1 is MNHNS, CDR2 SASEGT, per germline. V shed 4 bases and J shed 0 bases, with 12 bases lying between them. CDR3 length: 15 amino acids. In DNA, the CDR3 is TGTGCCAGCAGTGCCCCCGGGGCAGCTAACTATGGCTACACCTTC. Translated, it gives CASSAPGAANYGYTF.

The gene calls are TRBV28 and TRBJ1-5; D is possibly TRBD1 (6 bases). The CDR3 has 12 residues. Germline values: CDR1 MDHEN, CDR2 SYDVKM. V was clipped by 9 bases and J by 6 bases, with 12 bases between them. This CDR3 is CASRTGSQPQHF. CDR3 in DNA: TGTGCCAGTCGAACAGGGAGTCAGCCCCAGCATTTT.